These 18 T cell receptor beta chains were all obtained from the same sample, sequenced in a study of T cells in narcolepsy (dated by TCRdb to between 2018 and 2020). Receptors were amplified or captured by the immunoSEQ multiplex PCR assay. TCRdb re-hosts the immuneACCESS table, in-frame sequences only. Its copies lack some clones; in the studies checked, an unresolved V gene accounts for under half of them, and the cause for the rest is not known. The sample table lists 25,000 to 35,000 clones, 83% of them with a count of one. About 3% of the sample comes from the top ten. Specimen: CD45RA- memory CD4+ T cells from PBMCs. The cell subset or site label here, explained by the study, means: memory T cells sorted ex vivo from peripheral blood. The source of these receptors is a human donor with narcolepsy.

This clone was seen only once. The CDR3 here is CATSRGQGLNTGELFF. The CDR3 DNA is TGTGCCACCAGCAGAGGACAGGGATTGAACACCGGGGAGCTGTTTTTT. The chain carries TRBV15 and TRBJ2-2; TRBD1 matches 7 bases. This CDR3 is 16 amino acids long. Per germline, CDR1 LNHNV and CDR2 YYDKDF (reference sequence). V dropped 1 base and J dropped 1; count of bases not matched to a gene: 3.

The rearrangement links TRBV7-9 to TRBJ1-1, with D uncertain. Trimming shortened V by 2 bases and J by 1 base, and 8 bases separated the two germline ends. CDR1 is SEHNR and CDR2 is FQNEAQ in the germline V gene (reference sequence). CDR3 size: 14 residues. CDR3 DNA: TGTGCCAGCAGCTTAAACGGAAAGAACACTGAAGCTTTCTTT. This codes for CASSLNGKNTEAFF.

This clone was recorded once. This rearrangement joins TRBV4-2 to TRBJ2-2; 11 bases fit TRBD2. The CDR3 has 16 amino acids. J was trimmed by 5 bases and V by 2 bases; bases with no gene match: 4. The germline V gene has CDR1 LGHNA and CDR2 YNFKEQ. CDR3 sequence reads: CASSQYRTSGTGELFF. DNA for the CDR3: TGTGCCAGCAGCCAATATAGGACTAGCGGGACCGGGGAGCTGTTTTTT.

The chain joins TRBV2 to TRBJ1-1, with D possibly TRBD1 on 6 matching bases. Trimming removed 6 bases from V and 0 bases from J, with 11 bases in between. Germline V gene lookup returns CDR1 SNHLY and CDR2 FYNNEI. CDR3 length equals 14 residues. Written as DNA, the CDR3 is TGTGCCAGCAGGGGGACACAATTGAACACTGAAGCTTTCTTT. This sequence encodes CASRGTQLNTEAFF.

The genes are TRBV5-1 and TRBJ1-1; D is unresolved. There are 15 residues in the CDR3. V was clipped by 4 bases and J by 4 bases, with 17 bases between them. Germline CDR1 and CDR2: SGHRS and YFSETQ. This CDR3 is CASSRVSPSLTEAFF. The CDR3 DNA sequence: TGCGCCAGCAGCCGGGTCTCCCCAAGCCTCACTGAAGCTTTCTTT.

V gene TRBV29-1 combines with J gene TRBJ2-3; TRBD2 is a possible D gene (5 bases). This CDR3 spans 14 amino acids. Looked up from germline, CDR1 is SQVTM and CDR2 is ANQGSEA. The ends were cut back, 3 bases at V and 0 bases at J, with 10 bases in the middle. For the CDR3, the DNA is TGCAGCGTTGACGGTGGAGGCAGCACAGATACGCAGTATTTT. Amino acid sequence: CSVDGGGSTDTQYF.

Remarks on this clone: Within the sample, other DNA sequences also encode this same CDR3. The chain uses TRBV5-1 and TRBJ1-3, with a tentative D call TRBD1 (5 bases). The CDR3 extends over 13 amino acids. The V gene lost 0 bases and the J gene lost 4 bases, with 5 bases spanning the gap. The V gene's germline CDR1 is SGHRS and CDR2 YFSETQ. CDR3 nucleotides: TGCGCCAGCAGCTTGGGGGGGGGAAACACCATATATTTT. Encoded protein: CASSLGGGNTIYF.

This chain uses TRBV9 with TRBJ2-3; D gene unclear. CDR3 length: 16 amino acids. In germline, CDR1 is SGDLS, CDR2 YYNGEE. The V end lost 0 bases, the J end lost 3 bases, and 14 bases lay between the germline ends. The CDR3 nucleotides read TGTGCCAGCAGCGTAGCTGGGATTCTTTCAACAGATACGCAGTATTTT. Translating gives CASSVAGILSTDTQYF.

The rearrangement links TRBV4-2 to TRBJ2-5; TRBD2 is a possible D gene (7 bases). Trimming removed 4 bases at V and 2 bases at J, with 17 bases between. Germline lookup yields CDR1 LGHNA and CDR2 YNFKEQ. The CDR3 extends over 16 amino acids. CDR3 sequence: CASSRGGGLRQETQYF. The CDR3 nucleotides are TGTGCCAGCAGCCGGGGAGGGGGACTTAGGCAAGAGACCCAGTACTTC.

This chain's CDR3 is CASSEGGGTYNSPLHF. The CDR3 DNA is TGTGCCAGCAGCGAAGGGGGGGGGACCTATAATTCACCCCTCCACTTT. The genes are TRBV9 and TRBJ1-6, with D perhaps TRBD1 (6 bases). The CDR3 sequence is 16 residues long. The germline CDR1 and CDR2 sequences are SGDLS and YYNGEE. The V gene lost 3 bases and the J gene lost 2 bases, with 12 bases spanning the gap.

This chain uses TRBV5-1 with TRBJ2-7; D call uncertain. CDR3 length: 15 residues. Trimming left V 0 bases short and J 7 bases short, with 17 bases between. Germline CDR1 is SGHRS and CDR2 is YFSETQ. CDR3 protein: CASSLEVAPAGEQYF. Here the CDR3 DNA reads TGCGCCAGCAGCTTGGAAGTGGCCCCGGCTGGGGAGCAGTACTTC. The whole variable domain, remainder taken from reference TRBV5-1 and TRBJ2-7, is KAGVTQTPRYLIKTRGQQVTLSCSPISGHRSVSWYQQTPGQGLQFLFEYFSETQRNKGNFPGRFSGRQFSNSRSEMNVSTLELGDSALYLCASSLEVAPAGEQYFGPGTRLTVT.

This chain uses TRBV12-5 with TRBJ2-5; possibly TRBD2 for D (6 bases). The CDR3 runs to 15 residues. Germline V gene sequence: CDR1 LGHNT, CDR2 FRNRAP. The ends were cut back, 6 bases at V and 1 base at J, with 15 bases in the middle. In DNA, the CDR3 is TGTGCTAGTGGAAACGGGGGAGCAGGCCAAGAGACCCAGTACTTC. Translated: CASGNGGAGQETQYF.

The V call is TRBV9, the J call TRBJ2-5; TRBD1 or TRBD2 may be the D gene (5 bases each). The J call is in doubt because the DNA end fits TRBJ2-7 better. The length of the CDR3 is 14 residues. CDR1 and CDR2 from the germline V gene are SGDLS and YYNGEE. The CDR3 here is CASSVAGTSYEQYF. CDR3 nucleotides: TGTGCCAGCAGCGTAGCGGGGACCTCCTACGAGCAGTACTTC.

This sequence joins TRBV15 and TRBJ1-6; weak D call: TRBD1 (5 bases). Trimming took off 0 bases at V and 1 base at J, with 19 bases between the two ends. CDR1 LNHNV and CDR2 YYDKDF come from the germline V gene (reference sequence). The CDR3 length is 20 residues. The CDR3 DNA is TGTGCCACCAGCAGAGATACTCCCAGGGCCTCGGGATCCTATAATTCACCCCTCCACTTT. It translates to CATSRDTPRASGSYNSPLHF. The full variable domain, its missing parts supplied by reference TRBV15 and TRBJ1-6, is DAMVIQNPRYQVTQFGKPVTLSCSQTLNHNVMYWYQQKSSQAPKLLFHYYDKDFNNEADTPDNFQSRRPNTSFCFLDIRSPGLGDTAMYLCATSRDTPRASGSYNSPLHFGNGTRLTVT.

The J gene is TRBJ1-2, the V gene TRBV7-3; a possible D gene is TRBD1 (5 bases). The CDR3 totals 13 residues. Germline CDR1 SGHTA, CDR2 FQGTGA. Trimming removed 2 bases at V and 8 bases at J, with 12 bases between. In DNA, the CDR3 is TGTGCCAGCAGCTTAGGCAGGGATAACGGCTACACCTTC. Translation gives CASSLGRDNGYTF.

DNA for the CDR3: TGTGCCAGCAGTTACTCAGTCGGTCAAGAGACCCAGTACTTC. It codes for CASSYSVGQETQYF. The chain recombines TRBV6-5 with TRBJ2-5; no firm D call. Germline V lookup: CDR1 MNHEY, CDR2 SVGAGI. The CDR3 extends over 14 amino acids. The V end was cut by 0 bases, the J end by 2 bases, with 7 bases between.

The CDR3 loop reads CASSARDRNEKLFF. DNA for the CDR3: TGTGCCAGCAGTGCCCGGGACAGAAATGAAAAACTGTTTTTT. This sequence joins TRBV6-1 and TRBJ1-4; 7 bases are shared with TRBD1. Trimming removed 4 bases from V and 5 bases from J; junction bases left unmatched: 4. This CDR3 spans 14 amino acids. Looked up from germline, CDR1 is MNHNS and CDR2 is SASEGT.

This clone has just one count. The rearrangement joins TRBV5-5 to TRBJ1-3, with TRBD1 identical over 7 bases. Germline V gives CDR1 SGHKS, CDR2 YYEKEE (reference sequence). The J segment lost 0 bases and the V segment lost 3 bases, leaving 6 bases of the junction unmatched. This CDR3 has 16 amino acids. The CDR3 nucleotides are TGTGCCAGCAGCTACCCGACAGGGAGCTCTGGAAACACCATATATTTT. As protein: CASSYPTGSSGNTIYF.